This T cell receptor (beta chain) stems from a study of beta chain features in type 1 diabetes (dated by TCRdb to 2017 to 2018). As for the study more broadly: Mean age, gender distribution, total cell number and subset yield did not differ between patients and healthy donors. Whereas all 30 or so donors provided naive and central memory subsets, regulatory and stem cell-like memory subsets were isolated from just 8 patients and about 8 healthy donors. In the study, recently diagnosed type 1 diabetes patients and matched healthy donors were compared on the TCRB repertoires of their sorted circulating CD4+ T cell subsets. A total of around 100 million sorted cells were examined across all samples, and RNA yield correlated strongly with the number of cells per subset. Here is what the overall study found, with its caveats: At VDJ recombination sites, type 1 diabetes patients had fewer insertions and more deleted nucleotides, which implies abnormalities in thymic rearrangement. PCR may preferentially amplify shorter templates, but because patient and control samples were amplified and corrected together, any resulting skew would affect both groups equally. Because the HLA sub-analyses included only small numbers of individuals, any influence of HLA type on TCRB rearrangement was left unresolved. In all four CD4+ subsets, TCRB CDR3 length was moderately but significantly shorter in type 1 diabetes patients. Naive, central memory and regulatory TCRB repertoires appeared more similar among patients than among healthy donors. Because cDNA rather than genomic DNA was sequenced, highly expressing activated cells could have been over-represented, although no difference in activation and CD3 levels was found between groups.

The High Capacity cDNA Reverse Transcription Kit was used to reverse transcribe all of the isolated RNA, meaning that expressed TCRB transcripts were what got sequenced. Deep immunoSEQ sequencing was applied to naive, central memory and regulatory T cell samples, giving an average of approximately 4 million total reads per sample. After sorted cells were lysed in RLT buffer, RNA was extracted with DNase-treated RNeasy Micro or Mini kits, with the choice depending on cell number. To prevent cross-contamination, every cell subset was processed on its own, while patient and healthy donor samples were processed together. Using the immunoSEQ multiplex PCR, TCRB sequences were amplified from cDNA into 87-bp fragments spanning the CDR3 region. The amplicons were sequenced using the Illumina HiSeq platform. In the authors' own workflow: Synthetic template baselines were used to correct PCR bias computationally, reads within Hamming distance 2 were collapsed together, and singletons that could not be merged were discarded. Reads were aligned to IMGT to assign V, D and J genes, CDR3 length, and insertions or deletions at six rearrangement sites. Within each subset, clonotype counts were normalized to sorted cell number, and only after that were true diversity and Gini coefficients computed with the tcR R package. Repertoire sharing was quantified using the overlap coefficient calculated on TCRB nucleotide sequences. TCRdb holds this immuneACCESS table with in-frame rearrangements only. Some clones are missing; in checked studies, unresolved V genes explain under half, and the rest has no known cause. V and J calls plus clone size are reproduced from that table; the DNA served to infer D and trimming. This sample gives around 150,000 clones in total; 10% of them show up just once. The ten top clones hold 0.45% to 0.5% of the sample.

Each donor gave one peripheral blood draw, roughly 120 mL on average, collected into heparinised tubes. Naive, central memory, regulatory and stem cell-like memory CD4+ T cells were sorted on a BD FACSAria II using a panel including CD45RO, CCR7, CD25, CD127, CD95 and CD27. Every sorted population had a purity above 98%. Right away, PBMCs were isolated by Lymphoprep density gradient centrifugation and were stained directly, with no culture step. So that batch effects would be minimized, each experiment stained and sorted samples in pairs, pairing one healthy donor with one patient. V is pared back by 4 bases and J by 0 bases, with 7 bases lying between the germline termini. The CDR3, cysteine through phenylalanine, is 14 amino acids long. Only CDR3 DNA remains: 42 bases, in frame from the first base. As encoded in the germline V gene (reference sequence), CDR1 is MNHNY while CDR2 is SVGAGI. Of note for this clone: Its antigen is unknown. Base qualities are not at hand, and no much larger clone is one base apart.

The material sequenced was central memory CD4+ T cells from blood. Recombination linked TRBV6-6 to TRBJ2-4; no D gene call is confident. This TCR came from a man under 40 with type 1 diabetes. The bases are TGTGCCAGCAGTTCCGTATTAGCCAAAAACATTCAGTACTTC. Protein translation: CASSSVLAKNIQYF.